These T cell receptor beta chains were read from a single sample in a study of T cell responses to AZD1222 COVID-19 vaccine. Sequenced by immunoSEQ multiplex PCR; TCRdb stores in-frame clones only, minus some. Here the sample spans around 110,000 clones, about 91% being singletons. The source was peripheral blood, collected on day 0 of AZD1222 vaccination. These receptors all come from an adult in good health. Both conserved end residues are part of each CDR3. D genes are given only for firm matches. Clone size, where shown, is once, few, many, or a class for clones that have expanded.

d_call: TRBD1; v_call: TRBV7-9; clone_size: -; j_call: TRBJ1-6; cdr3_nt: TGTGCCAGCAGCTTAGAGGGGACAGGGCCCTCACCCCTCCACTTT; cdr3_aa: CASSLEGTGPSPLHF
d_call: TRBD1; v_call: TRBV5-1; clone_size: -; j_call: TRBJ2-3; cdr3_nt: TGCGCCAGTGCGACAGGGTCTATCCCATTCACAGATACGCAGTATTTT; cdr3_aa: CASATGSIPFTDTQYF
d_call: -; v_call: TRBV10-3; clone_size: -; j_call: TRBJ1-1; cdr3_nt: TGTGCCATCAGTGTCACAGGGACCGAAGCTTTCTTT; cdr3_aa: CAISVTGTEAFF
d_call: -; v_call: TRBV7-3; clone_size: -; j_call: TRBJ2-7; cdr3_nt: TGTGCCAGCAGCTTGGGGCTTTCGGGATACGAGCAGTACTTC; cdr3_aa: CASSLGLSGYEQYF
d_call: -; v_call: TRBV18; clone_size: -; j_call: TRBJ2-2; cdr3_nt: TGTGCCAGCTCACCCCGGGGCGGTGACACCGGGGAGCTGTTTTTT; cdr3_aa: CASSPRGGDTGELFF
d_call: -; v_call: TRBV10-2; clone_size: -; j_call: TRBJ1-5; cdr3_nt: TGCGCCAGCAGTACCCAGGGGAGCGGCAATCAGCCCCAGCATTTT; cdr3_aa: CASSTQGSGNQPQHF
d_call: -; v_call: TRBV30; clone_size: -; j_call: TRBJ2-3; cdr3_nt: TGTGCCTGGAGTCTGTCGGGGCCCTTTGCAGATACGCAGTATTTT; cdr3_aa: CAWSLSGPFADTQYF
d_call: -; v_call: TRBV5-1; clone_size: -; j_call: TRBJ2-1; cdr3_nt: TGCGCCAGCAGCTTGGCCCTTGTGGCCGGGGCCTACAATGAGCAGTTCTTC; cdr3_aa: CASSLALVAGAYNEQFF
d_call: -; v_call: TRBV25-1; clone_size: once; j_call: TRBJ1-1; cdr3_nt: TGTGCCAGCAGTGAATATTGGCCGATGAACACTGAAGCTTTCTTT; cdr3_aa: CASSEYWPMNTEAFF
d_call: -; v_call: TRBV9; clone_size: -; j_call: TRBJ1-2; cdr3_nt: TGTGCCAGCAGCGTAGCTCTAACAGGGTCCTATGGCTACACCTTC; cdr3_aa: CASSVALTGSYGYTF
d_call: -; v_call: TRBV7-9; clone_size: -; j_call: TRBJ2-7; cdr3_nt: TGTGCCAGCAGCCGAGAATACGAGCAGTACTTC; cdr3_aa: CASSREYEQYF
d_call: TRBD1; v_call: TRBV6-5; clone_size: -; j_call: TRBJ1-6; cdr3_nt: TGTGCCAGCAGGGGACAGGGTAATTCACCCCTCCACTTT; cdr3_aa: CASRGQGNSPLHF
d_call: -; v_call: TRBV2; clone_size: -; j_call: TRBJ1-5; cdr3_nt: TGTGCCAGCAGTGGAGGGGGAGGGCGGGATCAGCCCCAGCATTTT; cdr3_aa: CASSGGGGRDQPQHF
d_call: TRBD1; v_call: TRBV6-5; clone_size: -; j_call: TRBJ2-2; cdr3_nt: TGTGCCAGCAGACCGGGACAGATGAACACCGGGGAGCTGTTTTTT; cdr3_aa: CASRPGQMNTGELFF
d_call: -; v_call: TRBV19; clone_size: -; j_call: TRBJ2-7; cdr3_nt: TGTGCCAGTAGTATAGCGGGCAGCTCCTACGAGCAGTACTTC; cdr3_aa: CASSIAGSSYEQYF
d_call: -; v_call: TRBV10-3; clone_size: -; j_call: TRBJ1-1; cdr3_nt: TGTGCCATCAGTGAGCAGCAGGTGAACACTGAAGCTTTCTTT; cdr3_aa: CAISEQQVNTEAFF
d_call: -; v_call: TRBV12-3/TRBV12-4; clone_size: -; j_call: TRBJ2-1; cdr3_nt: TGTGCCAGCAGTCCGTCTCTGAATGAGCAGTTCTTC; cdr3_aa: CASSPSLNEQFF
d_call: -; v_call: TRBV5-1; clone_size: -; j_call: TRBJ2-7; cdr3_nt: TGCGCCAGCAGCGCCTACAACTACGAGCAGTACTTC; cdr3_aa: CASSAYNYEQYF
d_call: TRBD1; v_call: TRBV4-1; clone_size: -; j_call: TRBJ2-2; cdr3_nt: TGCGCCAGCAGCCAAGATTCCAGGGGGCGAATCGGGGAGCTGTTTTTT; cdr3_aa: CASSQDSRGRIGELFF
d_call: -; v_call: TRBV5-4; clone_size: -; j_call: TRBJ2-1; cdr3_nt: TGTGCCAGCAGCTTCCTCAATGAGCAGTTCTTC; cdr3_aa: CASSFLNEQFF
d_call: -; v_call: TRBV5-1; clone_size: -; j_call: TRBJ1-5; cdr3_nt: TGCGCCAGCAGCTTGGCAGGGGCGTCTGGTCAGCCCCAGCATTTT; cdr3_aa: CASSLAGASGQPQHF
d_call: TRBD1; v_call: TRBV28; clone_size: -; j_call: TRBJ1-4; cdr3_nt: TGTGCCAGCAGTAGAACAGGGGGGGGAAATGAAAAACTGTTTTTT; cdr3_aa: CASSRTGGGNEKLFF
d_call: -; v_call: TRBV3-1/TRBV3-2; clone_size: -; j_call: TRBJ1-1; cdr3_nt: TGTGCCAGCAGCCAAGGCCACACTGAAGCTTTCTTT; cdr3_aa: CASSQGHTEAFF
d_call: -; v_call: TRBV12-5; clone_size: -; j_call: TRBJ2-2; cdr3_nt: TGTGCTAGTGGCCCGCGTCGGGACACTTCGGCCGGGGAGCTGTTTTTT; cdr3_aa: CASGPRRDTSAGELFF
d_call: TRBD1; v_call: TRBV7-9; clone_size: -; j_call: TRBJ1-1; cdr3_nt: TGTGCCAGCAGCCTTCAGGGGACAGACACTGAAGCTTTCTTT; cdr3_aa: CASSLQGTDTEAFF
d_call: -; v_call: TRBV2; clone_size: -; j_call: TRBJ1-5; cdr3_nt: TGTGCCAGCAGTCGGGGCGGTCAGCCCCAGCATTTT; cdr3_aa: CASSRGGQPQHF
d_call: -; v_call: TRBV2; clone_size: -; j_call: TRBJ2-1; cdr3_nt: TGTGCCAGCAGCGATGGCTACAATGAGCAGTTCTTC; cdr3_aa: CASSDGYNEQFF
d_call: -; v_call: TRBV29-1; clone_size: -; j_call: TRBJ2-1; cdr3_nt: TGCAGCGTGGGCTTCTACAATGAGCAGTTCTTC; cdr3_aa: CSVGFYNEQFF
d_call: -; v_call: TRBV6-2/TRBV6-3; clone_size: -; j_call: TRBJ1-6; cdr3_nt: TGTGCCAGCAGCCCGGGGGGTCGATCCTATAATTCACCCCTCCACTTT; cdr3_aa: CASSPGGRSYNSPLHF
d_call: TRBD2; v_call: TRBV5-4; clone_size: -; j_call: TRBJ2-6; cdr3_nt: TGTGCCAGCAGCCCGGGGGGAATCTCTGGGGCCAACGTCCTGACTTTC; cdr3_aa: CASSPGGISGANVLTF
d_call: TRBD2; v_call: TRBV19; clone_size: -; j_call: TRBJ2-1; cdr3_nt: TGTGCCAGTAGTATGACTAGCGGAGTTTCCCGTAATGAGCAGTTCTTC; cdr3_aa: CASSMTSGVSRNEQFF
d_call: -; v_call: TRBV19; clone_size: -; j_call: TRBJ1-2; cdr3_nt: TGTGCCAGTATCCCCCGGTTAGGGGACGGCTATGGCTACACCTTC; cdr3_aa: CASIPRLGDGYGYTF
d_call: TRBD1; v_call: TRBV12-3/TRBV12-4; clone_size: once; j_call: TRBJ2-7; cdr3_nt: TGTGCCAGCGGAGGGACAGGGGCCTACGAGCAGTACTTC; cdr3_aa: CASGGTGAYEQYF
d_call: -; v_call: TRBV24-1; clone_size: -; j_call: TRBJ2-5; cdr3_nt: TGTGCCACCAGTGCCCCCGCCGGGGGCGAGACCCAGTACTTC; cdr3_aa: CATSAPAGGETQYF
d_call: -; v_call: TRBV6-5; clone_size: -; j_call: TRBJ1-2; cdr3_nt: TGTGCCAGCAGAAGCCGGGACGGGAATAACTATGGCTACACCTTC; cdr3_aa: CASRSRDGNNYGYTF
d_call: -; v_call: TRBV19; clone_size: -; j_call: TRBJ1-1; cdr3_nt: TGTGCCAGTAGTATAATTAGGGGCAGCACTGAAGCTTTCTTT; cdr3_aa: CASSIIRGSTEAFF
d_call: TRBD2; v_call: TRBV5-6; clone_size: -; j_call: TRBJ2-2; cdr3_nt: TGTGCCAGCAGCATACCCCCCGCGGGAGACACCGGGGAGCTGTTTTTT; cdr3_aa: CASSIPPAGDTGELFF
d_call: TRBD1; v_call: TRBV27; clone_size: -; j_call: TRBJ1-3; cdr3_nt: TGTGCCAGCAGCTCGCACCGGGACAGGGCGATCTCTGGAAACACCATATATTTT; cdr3_aa: CASSSHRDRAISGNTIYF
d_call: TRBD2; v_call: TRBV11-1; clone_size: -; j_call: TRBJ2-7; cdr3_nt: TGTGCCAGCAGCTCATCTAGCGGGGCCTCCTACGAGCAGTACTTC; cdr3_aa: CASSSSSGASYEQYF
d_call: TRBD2; v_call: TRBV28; clone_size: -; j_call: TRBJ2-7; cdr3_nt: TGTGCCAGCAGTTTCGTCTCAGCGGGGGTGCCCTACGAGCAGTACTTC; cdr3_aa: CASSFVSAGVPYEQYF
d_call: -; v_call: TRBV7-3; clone_size: -; j_call: TRBJ2-4; cdr3_nt: TGTGCCAGCAGCTTAACAGGTTCCACCAAAAACATTCAGTACTTC; cdr3_aa: CASSLTGSTKNIQYF
d_call: -; v_call: TRBV12-3/TRBV12-4; clone_size: -; j_call: TRBJ2-5; cdr3_nt: TGTGCCAGCAGAATACCAGGGGGGGAGACCCAGTACTTC; cdr3_aa: CASRIPGGETQYF
d_call: -; v_call: TRBV6-5; clone_size: -; j_call: TRBJ1-1; cdr3_nt: TGTGCCAGCAGAGTGGGTTATGGGTCTCCTCCAGAAGCTTTCTTT; cdr3_aa: CASRVGYGSPPEAFF
d_call: TRBD1; v_call: TRBV5-1; clone_size: -; j_call: TRBJ2-1; cdr3_nt: TGCGCCAGCAGCTTGGGAGGGGACAGTCCCCAGTTCTTC; cdr3_aa: CASSLGGDSPQFF
d_call: TRBD1; v_call: TRBV28; clone_size: once; j_call: TRBJ1-5; cdr3_nt: TGTGCCAGCAGTTCCCGGGGGACAGCTGGCAATCAGCCCCAGCATTTT; cdr3_aa: CASSSRGTAGNQPQHF
d_call: -; v_call: TRBV2; clone_size: once; j_call: TRBJ1-3; cdr3_nt: TGTGCCAGCAGTGAGGCCAGGGGAAGGAACACCATATATTTT; cdr3_aa: CASSEARGRNTIYF
d_call: -; v_call: TRBV15; clone_size: -; j_call: TRBJ1-2; cdr3_nt: TGTGCCACCAGCGGCGGTCCCGAGACGCGCTACACCTTC; cdr3_aa: CATSGGPETRYTF
d_call: -; v_call: TRBV14; clone_size: -; j_call: TRBJ1-2; cdr3_nt: TGTGCCAGCAGCCAAACGGTGGTTCATGGCTACACCTTC; cdr3_aa: CASSQTVVHGYTF
d_call: -; v_call: TRBV4-3; clone_size: -; j_call: TRBJ1-1; cdr3_nt: TGCGCCAGCAGCCAAGGTCTATACACTGAAGCTTTCTTT; cdr3_aa: CASSQGLYTEAFF
d_call: -; v_call: TRBV19; clone_size: once; j_call: TRBJ2-5; cdr3_nt: TGTGCCAGTAGTATTCCCGGTGGGGGGACCCAAGAGACCCAGTACTTC; cdr3_aa: CASSIPGGGTQETQYF
d_call: -; v_call: TRBV6-5; clone_size: -; j_call: TRBJ2-5; cdr3_nt: TGTGCCAGCAGTTTGACAGAGAATCAAGAGACCCAGTACTTC; cdr3_aa: CASSLTENQETQYF
d_call: -; v_call: TRBV12-3/TRBV12-4; clone_size: -; j_call: TRBJ2-1; cdr3_nt: TGTGCCAGCAGTTTAGATGCGCGGAAGGAGCAGTTCTTC; cdr3_aa: CASSLDARKEQFF
d_call: TRBD1; v_call: TRBV18; clone_size: once; j_call: TRBJ2-7; cdr3_nt: TGTGCCAGCTCACAACAGGGGTACGAGCAGTACTTC; cdr3_aa: CASSQQGYEQYF
d_call: -; v_call: TRBV6-5; clone_size: -; j_call: TRBJ1-2; cdr3_nt: TGTGCCAGCAGGAAGAGCTCGGGACACACTTATGGCTACACCTTC; cdr3_aa: CASRKSSGHTYGYTF